This TCR beta chain was obtained from a study of CD8 T cells in Susac syndrome. Sequencing targeted TCR beta in blood CD8+ and CD4+ T cells. Those who served as multiple sclerosis controls were treatment-naive patients with stable or active relapsing-remitting disease. Negative magnetic isolation gave CD8+ and CD4+ cells; FACS enriched CD8+ TEMRA. This clonotype was seen a single time. It was with random hexamers that roughly 0.45 to 1 ug RNA was reverse transcribed. Amplification of TCR beta CDR3 across 54 Vbeta and 13 Jbeta was performed with immunoSEQ multiplex PCR. In TCRdb, the immunoSEQ multiplex PCR reads were re-called with MiXCR into one record per CDR3 protein. The repertoire includes 190,000 or so distinct CDR3 sequences, 90% to 95% of them detected once, and roughly 0.094% sits in the top ten. Germline V gene data show CDR1 as DFQATT and CDR2 as SNEGSKA (reference sequence). The CDR3 contains 14 residues. Trimming shortened V by 1 base and J by 4 bases, and 10 bases separated the two germline ends.

The TCR was taken from a human donor with multiple sclerosis. V and J are TRBV20-1 and TRBJ2-2; D may be TRBD2 (7 bases). Sequencing was carried out using CD4+ T cells from PBMCs. CDR3 DNA: TGCAGTGCTAGAGCCGGGGGGCCCACCGGGGAGCTGTTTTTT. Amino acids: CSARAGGPTGELFF.